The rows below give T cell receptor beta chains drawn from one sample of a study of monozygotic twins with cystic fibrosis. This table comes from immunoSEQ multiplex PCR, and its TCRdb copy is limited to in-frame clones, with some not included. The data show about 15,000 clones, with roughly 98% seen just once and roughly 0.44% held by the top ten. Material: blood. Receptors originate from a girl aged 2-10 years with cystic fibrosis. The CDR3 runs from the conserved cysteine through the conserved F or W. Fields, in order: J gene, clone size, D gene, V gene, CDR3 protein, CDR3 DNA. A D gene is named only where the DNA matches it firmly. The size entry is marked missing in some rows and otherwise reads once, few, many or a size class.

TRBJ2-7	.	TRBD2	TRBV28	CASSRIQAGVGSYEQYF	TGTGCCAGCAGTCGGATTCAAGCGGGAGTGGGCTCCTACGAGCAGTACTTC
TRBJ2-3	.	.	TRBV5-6	CASSFRMATSTDTQYF	TGTGCCAGCAGCTTTCGGATGGCTACTAGTACCGATACGCAGTATTTT
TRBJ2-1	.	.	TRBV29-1	CSVEGGRREPYNEQFF	TGCAGCGTTGAGGGGGGTCGGCGGGAACCCTACAATGAGCAGTTCTTC
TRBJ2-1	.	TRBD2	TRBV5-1	CASSLIRTSENNEQFF	TGCGCCAGCAGCCTCATTCGGACTAGCGAGAACAATGAGCAGTTCTTC
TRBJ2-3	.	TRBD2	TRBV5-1	CASSFGLARTDTQYF	TGCGCCAGCAGCTTCGGACTAGCTAGGACAGATACGCAGTATTTT
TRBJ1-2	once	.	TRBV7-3	CASSPFSDRSGYGYTF	TGTGCCAGCAGCCCCTTTTCTGACAGGTCTGGCTATGGCTACACCTTC
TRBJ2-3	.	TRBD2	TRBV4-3	CASSHLAVGGTDTQYF	TGCGCCAGCAGCCACCTAGCGGTGGGGGGCACAGATACGCAGTATTTT
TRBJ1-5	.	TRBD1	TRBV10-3	CAISESNVDRVGHQPQHF	TGTGCCATCAGTGAGTCGAACGTGGACAGGGTCGGGCATCAGCCCCAGCATTTT
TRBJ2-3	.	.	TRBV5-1	CASSLVGSTDTQYF	TGCGCCAGCAGCTTGGTGGGCTCAACAGATACGCAGTATTTT
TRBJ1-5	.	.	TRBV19	CASSMMADNQPQHF	TGTGCCAGTAGTATGATGGCAGACAATCAGCCCCAGCATTTT
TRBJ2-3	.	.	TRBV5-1	CASSLLSRTDTQYF	TGCGCCAGCAGCTTATTAAGCCGCACAGATACGCAGTATTTT
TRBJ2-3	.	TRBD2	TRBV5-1	CASSFAGTSGSTDTQYF	TGCGCCAGCAGTTTCGCTGGGACTAGCGGCAGCACAGATACGCAGTATTTT
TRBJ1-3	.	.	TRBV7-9	CASSSPEGNTIYF	TGTGCCAGCAGCTCCCCAGAGGGAAACACCATATATTTT
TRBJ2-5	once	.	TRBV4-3	CASSRGAGAGRIRETQYF	TGCGCCAGCAGCCGCGGTGCAGGGGCGGGAAGAATAAGGGAGACCCAGTACTTC
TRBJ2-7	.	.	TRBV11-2	CASSLVFSSYEQYF	TGTGCCAGCAGCTTAGTCTTCAGCTCCTACGAGCAGTACTTC
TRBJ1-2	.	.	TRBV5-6	CASSLPVGGYTF	TGTGCCAGCAGCCTCCCGGTGGGCGGCTACACCTTC
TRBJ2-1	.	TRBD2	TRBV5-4	CASSLLAGAEYEQFF	TGTGCCAGCAGCCTACTAGCGGGAGCAGAATATGAGCAGTTCTTC
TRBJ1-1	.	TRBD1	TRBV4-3	CASSPSTGGLTEAFF	TGCGCCAGCAGCCCATCCACAGGGGGGCTCACTGAAGCTTTCTTT
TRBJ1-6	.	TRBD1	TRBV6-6	CASSYPRQGGSPLHF	TGTGCCAGCAGTTACCCAAGACAGGGCGGTTCACCCCTCCACTTT
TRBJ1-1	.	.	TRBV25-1	CASSAIGPGVNEAFF	TGTGCCAGCAGTGCCATCGGACCGGGAGTAAATGAAGCTTTCTTT
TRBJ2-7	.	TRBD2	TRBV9	CASSVDAGGPPYEQYF	TGTGCCAGCAGCGTAGATGCGGGAGGGCCCCCCTACGAGCAGTACTTC
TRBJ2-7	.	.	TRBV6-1	CASSEVHEQYF	TGTGCCAGTTCGGAAGTCCACGAGCAGTACTTC
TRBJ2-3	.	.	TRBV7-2	CASSPGGTDTQYF	TGTGCCAGCAGCCCAGGGGGCACAGATACGCAGTATTTT
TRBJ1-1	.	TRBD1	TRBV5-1	CASSLHRGNTEAFF	TGCGCCAGCAGCTTACACAGGGGGAACACTGAAGCTTTCTTT
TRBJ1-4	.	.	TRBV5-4	CASSSSVGKLFF	TGTGCCAGCAGCTCGTCGGTCGGAAAACTGTTTTTT
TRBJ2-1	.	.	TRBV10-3	CAISGHYRDRPNEQFF	TGTGCCATCAGTGGCCATTACAGGGACCGCCCCAATGAGCAGTTCTTC
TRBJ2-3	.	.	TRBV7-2	CASSLGGGGTDTQYF	TGTGCCAGCAGCTTAGGAGGGGGGGGCACAGATACGCAGTATTTT
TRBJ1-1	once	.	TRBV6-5	CASKRAGQTGVAFF	TGTGCCAGCAAAAGGGCGGGACAAACCGGGGTGGCTTTCTTT
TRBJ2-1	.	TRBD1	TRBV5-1	CASSTGQAGTNEQFF	TGCGCCAGCAGCACGGGACAGGCGGGGACGAATGAGCAGTTCTTC
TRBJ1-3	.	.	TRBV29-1	CSVLEGSNSGNTIYF	TGCAGCGTCTTGGAGGGTTCGAACTCTGGAAACACCATATATTTT
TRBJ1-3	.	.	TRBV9	CASSARGVPGNTIYF	TGTGCCAGCAGTGCCCGAGGTGTTCCTGGAAACACCATATATTTT
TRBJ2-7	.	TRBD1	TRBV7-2	CASSSPDRGAYEQYF	TGTGCCAGCAGCTCACCGGACAGGGGCGCCTACGAGCAGTACTTC
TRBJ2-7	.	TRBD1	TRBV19	CASSAGTGGLYEQYF	TGTGCCAGTAGTGCCGGGACAGGGGGTCTTTACGAGCAGTACTTC
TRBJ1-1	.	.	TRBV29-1	CSVGTPAAEAFF	TGCAGCGTGGGGACTCCGGCTGCTGAAGCTTTCTTT
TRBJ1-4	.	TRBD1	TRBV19	CASSIYGGQEKLFF	TGTGCCAGTAGTATTTACGGGGGACAGGAAAAACTGTTTTTT
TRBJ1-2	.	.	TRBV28	CASRTQGIDYGYTF	TGTGCCAGCAGGACGCAGGGGATCGACTATGGCTACACCTTC
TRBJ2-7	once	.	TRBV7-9	CASSLTPTYEQYF	TGTGCCAGCAGCTTGACTCCTACCTACGAGCAGTACTTC
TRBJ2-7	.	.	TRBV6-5	CARGRDYEQYF	TGTGCCAGGGGCAGGGATTACGAGCAGTACTTC
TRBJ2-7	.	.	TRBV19	CATTDRLRYEQYF	TGTGCCACCACCGACCGCCTGCGCTACGAGCAGTACTTC
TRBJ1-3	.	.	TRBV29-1	CSVASPDTIYF	TGCAGCGTTGCTTCTCCGGACACCATATATTTT
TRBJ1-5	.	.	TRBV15	CATSRVGQRGQPQHF	TGTGCCACCAGCAGAGTTGGACAGAGGGGTCAGCCCCAGCATTTT
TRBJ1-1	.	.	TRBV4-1	CASSQDPFSIAFF	TGCGCCAGCAGCCAAGACCCGTTTAGTATAGCTTTCTTT
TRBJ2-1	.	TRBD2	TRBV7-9	CASSPSGSSYNEQFF	TGTGCCAGCAGCCCTAGCGGGAGCTCCTACAATGAGCAGTTCTTC
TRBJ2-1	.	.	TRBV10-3	CAISESVGPTDNEQFF	TGTGCCATCAGTGAGTCCGTAGGGCCGACGGACAATGAGCAGTTCTTC
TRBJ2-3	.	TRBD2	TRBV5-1	CASTLAGSTDTQYF	TGCGCCAGCACCTTAGCGGGAAGCACAGATACGCAGTATTTT
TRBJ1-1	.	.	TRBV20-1	CSALLATEAFF	TGCAGTGCCCTGTTGGCGACTGAAGCTTTCTTT
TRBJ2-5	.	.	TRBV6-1	CASSEPGTVLETQYF	TGTGCCAGCAGTGAACCTGGTACGGTACTGGAGACCCAGTACTTC
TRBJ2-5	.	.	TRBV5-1	CASSLEVLETQYF	TGCGCCAGCAGCTTGGAGGTCCTAGAGACCCAGTACTTC